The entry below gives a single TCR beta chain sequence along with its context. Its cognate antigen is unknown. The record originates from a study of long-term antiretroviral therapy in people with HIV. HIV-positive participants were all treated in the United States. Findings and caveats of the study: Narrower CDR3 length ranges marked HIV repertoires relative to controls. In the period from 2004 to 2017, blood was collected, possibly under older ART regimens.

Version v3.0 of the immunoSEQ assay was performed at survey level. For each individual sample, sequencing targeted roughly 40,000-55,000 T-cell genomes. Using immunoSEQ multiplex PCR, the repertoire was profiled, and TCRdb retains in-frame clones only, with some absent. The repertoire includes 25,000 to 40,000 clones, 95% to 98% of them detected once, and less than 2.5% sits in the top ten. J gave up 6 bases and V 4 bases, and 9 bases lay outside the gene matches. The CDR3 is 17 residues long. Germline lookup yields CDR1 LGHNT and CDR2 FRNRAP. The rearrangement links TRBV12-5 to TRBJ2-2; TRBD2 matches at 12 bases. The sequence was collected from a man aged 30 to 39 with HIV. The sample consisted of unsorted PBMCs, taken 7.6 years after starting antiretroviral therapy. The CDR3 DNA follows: TGTGCTAGTGGTTGGACTAGCGGGGAAAAGCGGGCCGGGGAGCTGTTTTTT. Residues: CASGWTSGEKRAGELFF.